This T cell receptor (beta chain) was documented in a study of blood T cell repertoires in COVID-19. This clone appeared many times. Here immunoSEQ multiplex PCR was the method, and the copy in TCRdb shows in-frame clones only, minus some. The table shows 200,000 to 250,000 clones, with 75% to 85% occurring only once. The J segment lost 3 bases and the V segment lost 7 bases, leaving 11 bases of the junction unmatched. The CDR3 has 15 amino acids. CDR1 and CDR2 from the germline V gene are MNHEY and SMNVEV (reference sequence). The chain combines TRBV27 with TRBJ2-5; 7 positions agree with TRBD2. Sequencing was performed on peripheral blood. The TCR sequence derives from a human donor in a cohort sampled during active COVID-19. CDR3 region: CASTLRGGREETQYF. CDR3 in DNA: TGTGCCAGCACCCTAAGGGGAGGGCGCGAAGAGACCCAGTACTTC.